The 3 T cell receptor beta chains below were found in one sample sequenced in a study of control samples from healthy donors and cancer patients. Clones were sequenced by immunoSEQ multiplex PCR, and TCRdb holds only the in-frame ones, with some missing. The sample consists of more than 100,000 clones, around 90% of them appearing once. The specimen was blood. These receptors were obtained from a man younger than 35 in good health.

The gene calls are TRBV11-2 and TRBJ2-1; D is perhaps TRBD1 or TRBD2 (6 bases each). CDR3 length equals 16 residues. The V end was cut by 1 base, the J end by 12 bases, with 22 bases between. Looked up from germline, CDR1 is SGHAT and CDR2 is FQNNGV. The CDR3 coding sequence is TGTGCCAGCAGCTTAGGGAGGTGGGGGGCCTTAAACTTGCAGTTCTTC. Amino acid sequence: CASSLGRWGALNLQFF.

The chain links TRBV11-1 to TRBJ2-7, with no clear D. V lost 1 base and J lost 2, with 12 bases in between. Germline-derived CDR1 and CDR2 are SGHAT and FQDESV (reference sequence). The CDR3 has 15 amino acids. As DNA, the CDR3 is TGTGCCAGCAGCTTAGGGCAAGGGTTACCCTACGAGCAGTACTTC. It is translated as CASSLGQGLPYEQYF.

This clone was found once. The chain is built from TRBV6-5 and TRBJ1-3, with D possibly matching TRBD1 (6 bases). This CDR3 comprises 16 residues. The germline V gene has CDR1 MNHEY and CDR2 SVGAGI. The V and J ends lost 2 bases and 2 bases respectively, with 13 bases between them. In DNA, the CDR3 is TGTGCCAGCAGTTACGCCCCAGGGGCCGCTGGAAACACCATATATTTT. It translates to CASSYAPGAAGNTIYF.